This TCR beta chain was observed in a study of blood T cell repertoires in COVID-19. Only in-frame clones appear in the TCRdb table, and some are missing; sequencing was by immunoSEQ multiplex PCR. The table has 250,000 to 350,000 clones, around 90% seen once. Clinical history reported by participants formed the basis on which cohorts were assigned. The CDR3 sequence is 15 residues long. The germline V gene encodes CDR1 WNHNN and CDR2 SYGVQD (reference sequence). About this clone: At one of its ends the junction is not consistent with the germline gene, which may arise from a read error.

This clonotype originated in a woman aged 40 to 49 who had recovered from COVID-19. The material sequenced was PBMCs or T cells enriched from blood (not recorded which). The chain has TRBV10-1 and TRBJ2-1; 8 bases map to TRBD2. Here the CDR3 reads CASSETGLAYDEQFF. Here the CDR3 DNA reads TGCGCCAGCAGTGAGACTGGACTAGCCTACGATGAGCAGTTCTTC.